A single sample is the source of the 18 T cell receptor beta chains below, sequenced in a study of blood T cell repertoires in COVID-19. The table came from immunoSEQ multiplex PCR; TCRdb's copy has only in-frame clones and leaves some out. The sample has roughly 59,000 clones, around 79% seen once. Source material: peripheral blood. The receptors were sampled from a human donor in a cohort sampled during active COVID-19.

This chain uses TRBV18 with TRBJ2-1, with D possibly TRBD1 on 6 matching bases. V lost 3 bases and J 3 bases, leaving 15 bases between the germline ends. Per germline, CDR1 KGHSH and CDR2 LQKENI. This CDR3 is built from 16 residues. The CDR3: CASSPGQSLLYNEQFF. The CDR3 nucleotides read TGTGCCAGCTCACCCGGACAGAGTTTGCTCTACAATGAGCAGTTCTTC.

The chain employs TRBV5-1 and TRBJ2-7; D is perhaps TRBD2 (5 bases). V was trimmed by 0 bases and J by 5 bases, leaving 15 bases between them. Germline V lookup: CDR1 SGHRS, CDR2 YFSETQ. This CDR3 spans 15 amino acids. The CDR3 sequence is CASSLAGKAIHEQYF. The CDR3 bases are TGCGCCAGCAGCTTGGCCGGGAAGGCTATCCACGAGCAGTACTTC.

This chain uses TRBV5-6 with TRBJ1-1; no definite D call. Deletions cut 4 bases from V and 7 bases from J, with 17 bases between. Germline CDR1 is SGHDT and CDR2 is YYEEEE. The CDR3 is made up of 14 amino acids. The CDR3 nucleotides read TGTGCCAGCAGCCCGGGGATGGGTTTAGATGAAGCTTTCTTT. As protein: CASSPGMGLDEAFF.

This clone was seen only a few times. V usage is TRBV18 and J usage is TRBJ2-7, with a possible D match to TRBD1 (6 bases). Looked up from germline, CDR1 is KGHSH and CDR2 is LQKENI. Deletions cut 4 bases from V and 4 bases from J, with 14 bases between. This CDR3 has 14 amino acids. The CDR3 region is CASSRAGTQYEQYF. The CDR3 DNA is TGTGCCAGCTCACGCGCCGGGACACAATACGAGCAGTACTTC.

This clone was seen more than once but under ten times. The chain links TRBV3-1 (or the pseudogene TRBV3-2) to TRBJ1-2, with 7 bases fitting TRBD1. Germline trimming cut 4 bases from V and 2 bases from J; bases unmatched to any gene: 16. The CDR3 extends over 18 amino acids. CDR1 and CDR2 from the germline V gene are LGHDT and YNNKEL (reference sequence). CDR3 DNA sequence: TGTGCCAGCAGCCTATTTATCCAGACAGGGACCAAAAACTATGGCTACACCTTC. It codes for CASSLFIQTGTKNYGYTF.

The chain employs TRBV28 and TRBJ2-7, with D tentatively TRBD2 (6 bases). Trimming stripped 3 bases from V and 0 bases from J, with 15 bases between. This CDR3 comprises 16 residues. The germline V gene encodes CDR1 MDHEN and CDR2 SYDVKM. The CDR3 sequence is CASSFAVAASSYEQYF. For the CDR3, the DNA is TGTGCCAGCAGTTTCGCTGTAGCGGCCAGCTCCTACGAGCAGTACTTC.

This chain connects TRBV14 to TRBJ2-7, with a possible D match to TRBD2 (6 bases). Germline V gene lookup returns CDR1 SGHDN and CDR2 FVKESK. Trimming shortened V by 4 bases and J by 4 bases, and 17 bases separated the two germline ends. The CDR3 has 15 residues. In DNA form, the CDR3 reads TGTGCCAGCAGCCCCATGACTAGTCACGGGTACGAGCAGTACTTC. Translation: CASSPMTSHGYEQYF. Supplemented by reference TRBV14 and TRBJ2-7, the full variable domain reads EAGVTQFPSHSVIEKGQTVTLRCDPISGHDNLYWYRRVMGKEIKFLLHFVKESKQDESGMPNNRFLAERTGGTYSTLKVQPAELEDSGVYFCASSPMTSHGYEQYFGPGTRLTVT.

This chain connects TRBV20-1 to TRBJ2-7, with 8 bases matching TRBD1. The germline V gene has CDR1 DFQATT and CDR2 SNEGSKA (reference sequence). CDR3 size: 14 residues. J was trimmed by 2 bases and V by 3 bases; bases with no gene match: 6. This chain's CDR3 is CSASPWDRTYEQYF. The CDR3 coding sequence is TGCAGTGCTAGTCCGTGGGACAGGACCTACGAGCAGTACTTC.

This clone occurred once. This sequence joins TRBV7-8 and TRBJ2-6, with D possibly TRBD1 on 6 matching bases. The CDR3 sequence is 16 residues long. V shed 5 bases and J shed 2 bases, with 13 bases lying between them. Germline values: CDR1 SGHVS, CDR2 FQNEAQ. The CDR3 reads CASSKQGAAGANVLTF. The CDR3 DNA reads TGTGCCAGCAGCAAACAGGGAGCTGCTGGGGCCAACGTCCTGACTTTC.

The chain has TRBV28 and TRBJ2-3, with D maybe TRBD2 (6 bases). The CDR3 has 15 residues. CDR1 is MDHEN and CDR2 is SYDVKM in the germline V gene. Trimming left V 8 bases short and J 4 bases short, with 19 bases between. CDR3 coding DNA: TGTGCCAGCCTAGGGAGCGGGCCCGGTGCAGATACGCAGTATTTT. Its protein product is CASLGSGPGADTQYF.

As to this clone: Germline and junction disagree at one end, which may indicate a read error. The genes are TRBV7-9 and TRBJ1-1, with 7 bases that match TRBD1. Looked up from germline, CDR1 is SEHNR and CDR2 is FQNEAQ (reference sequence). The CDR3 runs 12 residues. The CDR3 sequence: CASSLAQDRLSF. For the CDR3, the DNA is TGTGCCAGCAGCTTAGCGCAGGACAGGCTGAGCTTT.

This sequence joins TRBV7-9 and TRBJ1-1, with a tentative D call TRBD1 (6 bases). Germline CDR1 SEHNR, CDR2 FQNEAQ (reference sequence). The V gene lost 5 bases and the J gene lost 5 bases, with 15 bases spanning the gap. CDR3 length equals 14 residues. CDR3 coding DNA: TGTGCCAGCAGCCGAAACAGGGTTGGAACTGAAGCTTTCTTT. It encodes CASSRNRVGTEAFF. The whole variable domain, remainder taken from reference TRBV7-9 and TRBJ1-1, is DTGVSQNPRHKITKRGQNVTFRCDPISEHNRLYWYRQTLGQGPEFLTYFQNEAQLEKSRLLSDRFSAERPKGSFSTLEIQRTEQGDSAMYLCASSRNRVGTEAFFGQGTRLTVV.

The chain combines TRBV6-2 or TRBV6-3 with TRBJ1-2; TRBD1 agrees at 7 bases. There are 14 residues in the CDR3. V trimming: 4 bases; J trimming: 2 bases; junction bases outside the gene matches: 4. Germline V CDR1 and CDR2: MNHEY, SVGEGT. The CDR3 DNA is TGTGCCAGCAGTTGGGGACAGCCAAACTATGGCTACACCTTC. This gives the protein CASSWGQPNYGYTF.

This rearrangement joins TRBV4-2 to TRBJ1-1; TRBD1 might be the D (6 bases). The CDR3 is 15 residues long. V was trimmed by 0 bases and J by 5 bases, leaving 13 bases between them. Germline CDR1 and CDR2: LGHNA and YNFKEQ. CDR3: CASSQDTAQGTEAFF. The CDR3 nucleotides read TGTGCCAGCAGCCAAGATACGGCGCAGGGGACTGAAGCTTTCTTT.

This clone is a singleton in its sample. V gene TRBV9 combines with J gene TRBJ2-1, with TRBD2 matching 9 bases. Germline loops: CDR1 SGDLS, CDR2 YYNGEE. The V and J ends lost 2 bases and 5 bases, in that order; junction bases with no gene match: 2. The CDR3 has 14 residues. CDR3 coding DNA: TGTGCCAGCAGCGTGGCTAGCGGGAACAATGAGCAGTTCTTC. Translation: CASSVASGNNEQFF.

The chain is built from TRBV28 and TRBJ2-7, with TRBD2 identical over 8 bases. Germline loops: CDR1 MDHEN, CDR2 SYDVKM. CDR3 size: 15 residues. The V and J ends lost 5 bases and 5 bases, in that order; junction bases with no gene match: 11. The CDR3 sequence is CASSLAGGGKDEQYF. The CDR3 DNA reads TGTGCCAGCAGTCTCGCCGGGGGGGGGAAAGACGAGCAGTACTTC.

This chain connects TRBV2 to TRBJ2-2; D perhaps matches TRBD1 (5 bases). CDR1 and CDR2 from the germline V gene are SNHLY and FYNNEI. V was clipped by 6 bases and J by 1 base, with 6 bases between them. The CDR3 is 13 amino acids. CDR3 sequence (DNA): TGTGCCAGCAGGACAGAGAACACCGGGGAGCTGTTTTTT. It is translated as CASRTENTGELFF.

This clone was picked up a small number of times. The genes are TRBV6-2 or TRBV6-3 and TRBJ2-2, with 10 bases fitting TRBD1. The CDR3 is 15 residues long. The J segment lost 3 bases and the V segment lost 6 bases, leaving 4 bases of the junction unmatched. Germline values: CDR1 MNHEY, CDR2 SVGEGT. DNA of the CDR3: TGTGCCAGCAGCACCGGGACAGGGGACACCGGGGAGCTGTTTTTT. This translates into CASSTGTGDTGELFF.